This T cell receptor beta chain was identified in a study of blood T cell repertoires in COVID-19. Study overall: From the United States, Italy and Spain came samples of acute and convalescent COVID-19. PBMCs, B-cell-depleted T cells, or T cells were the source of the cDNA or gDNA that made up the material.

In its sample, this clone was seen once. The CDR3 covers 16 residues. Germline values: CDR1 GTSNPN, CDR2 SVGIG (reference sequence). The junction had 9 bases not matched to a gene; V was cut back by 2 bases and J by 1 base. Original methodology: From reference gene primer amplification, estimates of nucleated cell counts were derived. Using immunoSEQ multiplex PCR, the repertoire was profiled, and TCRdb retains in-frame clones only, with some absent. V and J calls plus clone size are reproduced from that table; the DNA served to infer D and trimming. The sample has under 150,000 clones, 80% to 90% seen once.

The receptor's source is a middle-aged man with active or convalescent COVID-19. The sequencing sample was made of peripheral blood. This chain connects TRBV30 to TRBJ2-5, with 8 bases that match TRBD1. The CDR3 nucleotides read TGTGCCTGGAGTCCCAGACAGGGGCCCTCCCAAGAGACCCAGTACTTC. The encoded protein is CAWSPRQGPSQETQYF. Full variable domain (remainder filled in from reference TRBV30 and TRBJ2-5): SQTIHQWPATLVQPVGSPLSLECTVEGTSNPNLYWYRQAAGRGLQLLFYSVGIGQISSEVPQNLSASRPQDRQFILSSKKLLLSDSGFYLCAWSPRQGPSQETQYFGPGTRLLVL.